A single sample is the source of the 18 T cell receptor beta chains below, sequenced in a study of CD8 T cells in ankylosing spondylitis. Whole-study findings and limits: Several highly homologous variants formed a TCR beta motif that appeared characteristic of ankylosing spondylitis blood.

No antigens are known for them. TCRdb redid the calling of the 5' RACE reads with MiXCR, one entry per CDR3 protein. The table has around 540,000 distinct CDR3 sequences, roughly 13% seen once. The sample was blood, either unsorted or a sorted T cell fraction (not recorded which). Receptors originate from a male donor with ankylosing spondylitis.

There are a few counts of this clonotype. The chain has TRBV12-3 or TRBV12-4 and TRBJ2-7, with D maybe TRBD2 (6 bases). V shed 5 bases and J shed 0 bases, with 14 bases lying between them. This CDR3 spans 15 amino acids. This CDR3 reads CASSPGTPSSYEQYF. Here the CDR3 DNA reads TGTGCCAGCAGTCCCGGGACTCCCAGCTCCTACGAGCAGTACTTC.

V gene TRBV27 combines with J gene TRBJ2-1; D might be TRBD2 (5 bases). CDR3 size: 13 residues. The germline V gene has CDR1 MNHEY and CDR2 SMNVEV (reference sequence). V was shortened by 6 bases and J by 8 bases, with 14 bases between the two germline ends. In DNA form, the CDR3 reads TGTGCCAGCAGCCTCGGACTCCTCCATGAGCAGTTCTTC. Its translation is CASSLGLLHEQFF.

This chain connects TRBV10-2 to TRBJ1-5; D might be TRBD1 (6 bases). Trimming stripped 6 bases from V and 0 bases from J, with 9 bases between. CDR1 WSHSY and CDR2 SAAADI come from the germline V gene. This CDR3 comprises 14 residues. Here the CDR3 reads CASSGDTSNQPQHF. CDR3 in DNA: TGCGCCAGCAGCGGGGACACTAGCAATCAGCCCCAGCATTTT.

The chain links TRBV7-1 to TRBJ2-1; TRBD1 or TRBD2 may be the D gene (7 bases each). TRBV7-1 is reported as an ORF; its role is uncertain. Trimming removed 3 bases at V and 0 bases at J, with 33 bases between. The CDR3 runs 23 residues. CDR3 nucleotides: TGTGCCAGCAGCTCCCGGGGAGGGGGCGGACCTCCGAAACTAGTTGCCTCCTACAATGAGCAGTTCTTC. Protein sequence: CASSSRGGGGPPKLVASYNEQFF.

A few counts support this clonotype. This chain links TRBV5-1 with TRBJ1-1, with D possibly matching TRBD1 (6 bases). Germline loops: CDR1 SGHRS, CDR2 YFSETQ. This CDR3 region has 15 residues. With 3 bases removed from V and 1 base from J, the gap between germline ends came to 13 bases. CDR3 sequence reads: CASSYEGGRNTEAFF. The CDR3 nucleotides are TGCGCCAGCAGCTACGAGGGGGGGAGGAACACTGAAGCTTTCTTT.

This clonotype was seen a handful of times. The V and J genes are TRBV29-1 and TRBJ1-5, with a possible D match to TRBD1 (6 bases). Germline CDR1 is SQVTM and CDR2 is ANQGSEA. V was shortened by 4 bases and J by 5 bases, with 12 bases between the two germline ends. This CDR3 is 13 amino acids long. This CDR3 reads CSVVGAGDQPQHF. The CDR3 DNA reads as TGCAGCGTTGTGGGGGCAGGGGATCAGCCCCAGCATTTT. Looking up the rest from reference TRBV29-1 and TRBJ1-5 gives the full variable domain: SAVISQKPSRDICQRGTSLTIQCQVDSQVTMMFWYRQQPGQSLTLIATANQGSEATYESGFVIDKFPISRPNLTFSTLTVSNMSPEDSSIYLCSVVGAGDQPQHFGDGTRLSIL.

This clonotype was detected a few times. The rearrangement joins TRBV12-3 or TRBV12-4 to TRBJ2-1; TRBD2 is a possible D gene (6 bases). CDR3 size: 13 residues. The ends were cut back, 6 bases at V and 6 bases at J, with 12 bases in the middle. CDR3 sequence: CASSMRGGNEQFF. In DNA, the CDR3 is TGTGCCAGCAGCATGAGGGGAGGCAATGAGCAGTTCTTC.

The V and J genes are TRBV2 and TRBJ2-1; 13 bases match TRBD2. This CDR3 region has 15 residues. The germline V gene has CDR1 SNHLY and CDR2 FYNNEI. V was clipped by 11 bases and J by 6 bases; unmatched bases: 10. CDR3 coding DNA: TGTGCCTCACGACCGGGACTAGCGGGATTCAATGAGCAGTTCTTC. This gives the protein CASRPGLAGFNEQFF.

This clonotype was counted a few times. The V and J genes are TRBV7-2 and TRBJ2-7; 7 bases fit TRBD2. This CDR3 region has 14 residues. Trimming cost V 5 bases and J 4 bases; bases outside gene matches: 8. Per the germline V gene, CDR1 is SGHTA and CDR2 is FQGNSA. CDR3 residues: CASSGLAEPYEQYF. Here the CDR3 DNA reads TGTGCCAGCAGCGGGCTAGCGGAGCCGTACGAGCAGTACTTC.

The J gene is TRBJ2-2, the V gene TRBV28; D is ambiguous. This CDR3 contains 15 residues. The V end was cut by 2 bases, the J end by 2 bases, with 9 bases between. The V gene's germline CDR1 is MDHEN and CDR2 SYDVKM. CDR3 sequence: CASSLLGGNTGELFF. CDR3 nucleotides: TGTGCCAGCAGTTTACTCGGTGGAAACACCGGGGAGCTGTTTTTT.

This clonotype was picked up a small number of times. The chain is built from TRBV5-1 and TRBJ2-3; TRBD1 might be the D (6 bases). With 3 bases removed from V and 2 bases from J, the gap between germline ends came to 16 bases. Germline assignment: CDR1 SGHRS and CDR2 YFSETQ. This CDR3 is built from 16 residues. The CDR3 sequence: CASSSGATGPTDTQYF. CDR3 DNA: TGCGCCAGCAGCTCGGGCGCAACAGGGCCCACAGATACGCAGTATTTT.

CDR3 residues: CASSVETGADYGYTF. For the CDR3, the DNA is TGTGCCAGCAGTGTAGAGACAGGGGCGGACTATGGCTACACCTTC. The chain recombines TRBV6-1 with TRBJ1-2; 8 nucleotides agree with TRBD1. Trimming at V came to 4 bases and at J to 3 bases, leaving 7 bases not matched to a gene. CDR1 and CDR2 from the germline V gene are MNHNS and SASEGT. The CDR3 contains 15 residues.

The genes are TRBV3-1 and TRBJ2-1; tentative D call: TRBD2 (5 bases). Looked up from germline, CDR1 is LGHDT and CDR2 is YNNKEL (reference sequence). V was pared by 4 bases and J by 9 bases, with 25 bases between. The CDR3 has 17 residues. The CDR3 loop reads CASSLGYLGPREGEQFF. CDR3 sequence (DNA): TGTGCCAGCAGCCTAGGTTACTTGGGTCCCCGGGAAGGTGAGCAGTTCTTC.

This clonotype has more than one count but fewer than ten. This rearrangement joins TRBV5-1 to TRBJ2-5, with D unresolved. This CDR3 is built from 14 residues. Germline values: CDR1 SGHRS, CDR2 YFSETQ. V dropped 2 bases and J dropped 1 base, with 9 bases sitting between them. The DNA of the CDR3 is TGCGCCAGCAGCTTACAGCGAACCCAAGAGACCCAGTACTTC. Translating it yields CASSLQRTQETQYF. The full variable domain, in which reference TRBV5-1 and TRBJ2-5 provide the parts outside the CDR3, is KAGVTQTPRYLIKTRGQQVTLSCSPISGHRSVSWYQQTPGQGLQFLFEYFSETQRNKGNFPGRFSGRQFSNSRSEMNVSTLELGDSALYLCASSLQRTQETQYFGPGTRLLVL.

The chain uses TRBV5-4 and TRBJ2-5; tentatively, D is TRBD1 (5 bases). This CDR3 has 13 amino acids. The germline V gene encodes CDR1 SGHNT and CDR2 YYREEE (reference sequence). The V end lost 4 bases, the J end lost 4 bases, and 11 bases lay between the germline ends. This CDR3 reads CASSPYQGETQYF. In DNA form, the CDR3 reads TGTGCCAGCAGCCCCTATCAGGGAGAGACCCAGTACTTC.

This clonotype was seen repeatedly, ten times or more. CDR3 loop: CASSRLAGDIQYF. The CDR3 DNA follows: TGTGCCAGCAGTCGACTAGCGGGCGACATTCAGTACTTC. The V call is TRBV9, the J call TRBJ2-4, with 10 positions matching TRBD2. This CDR3 is built from 13 residues. The germline gives CDR1 SGDLS, CDR2 YYNGEE. V lost 5 bases to trimming and J lost 8 bases; unmatched junction nucleotides: 4. Variable domain in full (rest from reference TRBV9 and TRBJ2-4): DSGVTQTPKHLITATGQRVTLRCSPRSGDLSVYWYQQSLDQGLQFLIQYYNGEERAKGNILERFSAQQFPDLHSELNLSSLELGDSALYFCASSRLAGDIQYFGAGTRLSVL.

V usage is TRBV5-1 and J usage is TRBJ2-5; 7 bases are shared with TRBD2. This CDR3 comprises 16 residues. Germline-derived CDR1 and CDR2 are SGHRS and YFSETQ. The J segment lost 4 bases and the V segment lost 4 bases, leaving 13 bases of the junction unmatched. This CDR3 reads CASSVVGAGVGETQYF. The CDR3 nucleotides are TGCGCCAGCAGCGTGGTAGGCGCGGGAGTAGGAGAGACCCAGTACTTC.

This clonotype was counted between two and nine times. The V and J genes are TRBV6-1 and TRBJ2-1; TRBD2 matches at 7 bases. This CDR3 comprises 14 residues. With V trimmed by 6 bases and J by 7 bases, 9 bases remained unmatched. The germline V gene encodes CDR1 MNHNS and CDR2 SASEGT. CDR3 nucleotides: TGTGCCAGCAGGGGGGGGGTCTTTCGGAATGAGCAGTTCTTC. It yields the protein CASRGGVFRNEQFF.